The 5 T cell receptor beta chains listed next were all sequenced from one sample in a study of blood T cell repertoires in COVID-19. Sequenced by immunoSEQ multiplex PCR; TCRdb stores in-frame clones only, minus some. This sample yields 55,000 to 75,000 clones, of which approximately 79% are seen a single time; about 16% belongs to the top ten. The sample comprised peripheral blood. The receptors come from an elderly man with active COVID-19.

This chain uses TRBV25-1 with TRBJ2-5; 8 nucleotides line up with TRBD2. V lost 1 base to trimming and J lost 4 bases; unmatched junction nucleotides: 11. This CDR3 contains 17 residues. The germline V gene encodes CDR1 MGHDK and CDR2 SYGVNS. In nucleotides, the CDR3 is TGTGCCAGCAGTGAATCTCCCCGGGGGGGCTTCGGAGAGACCCAGTACTTC. Protein product: CASSESPRGGFGETQYF.

The chain is built from TRBV6-1 and TRBJ2-6, with TRBD1 matching 10 bases. The CDR3 sequence is 18 residues long. J was trimmed by 1 base and V by 0 bases; bases with no gene match: 3. Germline CDR1 reads MNHNS; CDR2 reads SASEGT. The CDR3, as DNA: TGTGCCAGCAGTGAAGCCGGGACAGGGGTTTCTGGGGCCAACGTCCTGACTTTC. Protein: CASSEAGTGVSGANVLTF.

The chain recombines TRBV27 with TRBJ2-2; the match to TRBD2 covers 12 bases. The V gene end was trimmed by 2 bases and the J gene end by 5 bases; junction bases not matched to a gene: 6. The CDR3 loop spans 17 amino acids. Germline loops: CDR1 MNHEY, CDR2 SMNVEV (reference sequence). The CDR3 region is CASSLPRTSGDTGELFF. The CDR3 DNA reads TGTGCCAGCAGTTTACCAAGGACTAGCGGGGATACCGGGGAGCTGTTTTTT.

This rearrangement joins TRBV14 to TRBJ2-2; 12 bases map to TRBD2. Germline CDR1 is SGHDN and CDR2 is FVKESK. V shed 1 base and J 5 bases; nucleotides not matched to a gene: 8. CDR3 length: 18 amino acids. CDR3: CASSQARLAGDNTGELFF. The CDR3 DNA sequence: TGTGCCAGCAGCCAAGCCAGACTAGCGGGAGATAATACCGGGGAGCTGTTTTTT.

The chain has TRBV4-3 and TRBJ2-7; TRBD1 matches 7 bases. V lost 0 bases and J lost 5; bases outside the gene matches: 4. The CDR3 has 14 residues. Germline values: CDR1 LGHNA, CDR2 YSLEER. CDR3 DNA: TGCGCCAGCAGCCAAGAACCGGGACAGCACGAGCAGTACTTC. Translation: CASSQEPGQHEQYF.